This TCR beta chain was captured by sequencing in a study of T cells after yellow fever vaccination. Overall study findings and caveats: Boosting was followed by the reappearance of most primary-vaccination clones (roughly 95% CD4, under 90% CD8). A small share of clonotypes appeared in both CD4 and CD8 compartments.

A few counts support this clonotype. The antigen is unknown. CDR1 is SGHTA and CDR2 is FQGTGA in the germline V gene. CDR3 length equals 13 residues. V lost 1 base and J 6 bases, leaving 9 bases between the germline ends. Using its own MiXCR run on the 5' RACE reads, TCRdb lists one record per CDR3 protein. The sample carries 620,000 or so distinct CDR3 sequences, about a sixth recorded once. Sequencing was performed on PBMCs, taken about 5 days after the first yellow fever vaccination. The chain combines TRBV7-3 with TRBJ1-1; tentatively, D is TRBD1 (6 bases). The source is a man aged 18 to 30 who received the YFV17D yellow fever vaccine. The CDR3 loop reads CASSLRYRAEAFF. In nucleotides, the CDR3 is TGTGCCAGCAGCTTAAGGTACAGGGCTGAAGCTTTCTTT.